This T cell receptor (beta chain) was documented in a study of T-cell memory formation after mild COVID-19. Study overall: Largely donor-specific sequence clusters came from a couple of donors. Study outcomes and limitations: Clones shrinking between day 15 and 85 showed a balanced CD4/CD8 split, and those that grew later tilted toward CD4+. Chiefly within CM and EM were the contracting CD4+ clones; CD8+ ones were within EMRA.

The CDR3 contains 14 residues. V was shortened by 4 bases and J by 10 bases, with 14 bases between the two germline ends. Concerning this clonotype itself: The antigen remains unidentified.

Each CDR3 protein gets one entry after TCRdb re-called the 5' RACE reads with MiXCR. This table has about 500,000 distinct CDR3 sequences, about 20% appearing once. The sequencing input was PBMCs or a T cell subset sorted from them (not recorded which). This TCR was sampled from an adult woman who had mild COVID-19 (a few samples of this study predate the infection). Cell type and time point are not known. The V and J genes are TRBV12-3 or TRBV12-4 and TRBJ1-6, with D possibly matching TRBD1 (5 bases). CDR3 DNA: TGTGCCAGCAGTTCCCCAGGGAGTGGCTCACCCCTCCACTTT. Protein product: CASSSPGSGSPLHF.